A selection of T cell receptor beta chains follows, all from one sample in a study of T-cell reconstitution after alpha-beta-depleted transplantation in children. MiXCR, run by TCRdb on the PCR reads, gives a single entry per CDR3 protein. The repertoire includes some 490,000 distinct CDR3 sequences, approximately 13% of them detected once, and about 5.6% sits in the top ten. Source: PBMCs from the stem cell graft donor, taken from the stem cell graft. These receptors came from a human donor who donated a stem cell graft to a child with combined immunodeficiency. CDR3s include the opening cysteine and the closing phenylalanine or tryptophan. Fields, in order: CDR3 protein, V gene, clone size, J gene. Expanded clones are given a class, and other clones once, few, many or no size at all.

CDR3: CASRTGQVHFATNEKLFF
V: TRBV2
size: few
J: TRBJ1-4

CDR3: CAMSPGGSRYNEQFF
V: TRBV5-6
size: NA
J: TRBJ2-1

CDR3: CASFWGNEQFF
V: TRBV5-5
size: NA
J: TRBJ2-1

CDR3: CASSLGYEYQETQYF
V: TRBV7-8
size: few
J: TRBJ2-5

CDR3: CASSGLAGVRELFF
V: TRBV6-1
size: few
J: TRBJ2-2

CDR3: CASSPTGTGPYEQYF
V: TRBV12-3/TRBV12-4
size: few
J: TRBJ2-7

CDR3: CSASATGLAGGLPSTDTQYF
V: TRBV20-1
size: once
J: TRBJ2-3

CDR3: CAIRETSGSYNEQFF
V: TRBV10-3
size: many
J: TRBJ2-1

CDR3: CSVVTSREAFF
V: TRBV29-1
size: NA
J: TRBJ1-1

CDR3: CASSDGGRRTKNIQYF
V: TRBV9
size: NA
J: TRBJ2-4

CDR3: CSVGEGRSGGWQETQYF
V: TRBV29-1
size: few
J: TRBJ2-5

CDR3: CSAEAESTDTQYF
V: TRBV20-1
size: NA
J: TRBJ2-3

CDR3: CAISGLAIGELFF
V: TRBV10-3
size: few
J: TRBJ2-2

CDR3: CSVLLGGSFGEAFF
V: TRBV29-1
size: NA
J: TRBJ1-1

CDR3: CSARFFQFF
V: TRBV20-1
size: NA
J: TRBJ2-1

CDR3: CSAQTNTEAFF
V: TRBV20-1
size: many
J: TRBJ1-1

CDR3: CASSPRTAGRQETQYF
V: TRBV12-3/TRBV12-4
size: NA
J: TRBJ2-5

CDR3: CASSFGVGEQFF
V: TRBV12-3/TRBV12-4
size: few
J: TRBJ2-1

CDR3: CASSVGGGKTYGYTF
V: TRBV9
size: NA
J: TRBJ1-2

CDR3: CASSPSGNTIYF
V: TRBV18
size: few
J: TRBJ1-3

CDR3: CASSLGSPNPYEQYF
V: TRBV12-3/TRBV12-4
size: many
J: TRBJ2-7

CDR3: CASSYTQGTTEAFF
V: TRBV6-5
size: many
J: TRBJ1-1

CDR3: CASSPLADGPQHF
V: TRBV7-9
size: NA
J: TRBJ1-5

CDR3: CASSSTVTSGNTIYF
V: TRBV5-1
size: few
J: TRBJ1-3

CDR3: CAIATGDQETQYF
V: TRBV10-3
size: many
J: TRBJ2-5

CDR3: CASKTDWNTIYF
V: TRBV9
size: few
J: TRBJ1-3

CDR3: CSVGGGQGGTNTEAFF
V: TRBV29-1
size: once
J: TRBJ1-1

CDR3: CASSTPRGTTNEQFF
V: TRBV12-3/TRBV12-4
size: many
J: TRBJ2-1

CDR3: CSAIGQGGAYSNQPQHF
V: TRBV20-1
size: NA
J: TRBJ1-5

CDR3: CAWGQNQETQYF
V: TRBV30
size: NA
J: TRBJ2-5

CDR3: CSARLGGSNTGELFF
V: TRBV20-1
size: many
J: TRBJ2-2

CDR3: CASSPDRLNTGELFF
V: TRBV11-2
size: NA
J: TRBJ2-2

CDR3: CASSVGLGNNEQFF
V: TRBV4-3
size: many
J: TRBJ2-1

CDR3: CSARVGGAGNEQFF
V: TRBV20-1
size: few
J: TRBJ2-1